This T cell receptor beta chain comes out of a study of T-cell reconstitution after alpha-beta-depleted transplantation in children (dated by TCRdb to about 2016). Describing the broader study: Using TCR repertoire profiling, the study quantitatively followed how T-cell immune reconstitution unfolded in children after TCRalphabeta/CD19-depleted allogeneic hematopoietic cell transplantation.

V sheds 6 bases and J sheds 7 bases, leaving 15 bases between their ends. Reading the germline V gene gives CDR1 MNHNS and CDR2 SASEGT. Including cysteine and phenylalanine, the CDR3 has 13 amino acids. The only DNA kept is the CDR3, 39 bases in frame from the first base. In this sample, this clonotype turned up a few times. The antigen this receptor binds is unknown. The input lacks base qualities; no much larger clone sits a single base away. Library preparation used PCR. The instrument given in TCRdb is Illumina HiSeq 2500. Molecular barcoding was employed in the preparation of TCR libraries, with unique molecular identifiers being used to normalize TCRbeta repertoire quantification. The public reads were reanalyzed by TCRdb: fastp trimming at Q25, MiXCR alignment, in-frame beta chains only. Rows with one shared CDR3 protein collapse into an entry with the most common genes and DNA. In all, the sample holds over 200,000 distinct CDR3 sequences, and 8% to 9.5% of those were seen once. Of the sample, 5.5% to 8% is held by the ten largest clones.

The V and J genes are TRBV6-1 and TRBJ1-2, with TRBD1 perhaps the D gene, on 6 matching bases. The specimen was PBMCs from the stem cell graft donor, collected from the stem cell graft. The clonotype originates from a human donor who donated a stem cell graft to a child with acute lymphoblastic leukemia. Here the CDR3 is given as CASSQGQAGGYTF. The DNA sequence follows: TGTGCCAGCAGCCAGGGACAAGCGGGTGGCTACACCTTC.